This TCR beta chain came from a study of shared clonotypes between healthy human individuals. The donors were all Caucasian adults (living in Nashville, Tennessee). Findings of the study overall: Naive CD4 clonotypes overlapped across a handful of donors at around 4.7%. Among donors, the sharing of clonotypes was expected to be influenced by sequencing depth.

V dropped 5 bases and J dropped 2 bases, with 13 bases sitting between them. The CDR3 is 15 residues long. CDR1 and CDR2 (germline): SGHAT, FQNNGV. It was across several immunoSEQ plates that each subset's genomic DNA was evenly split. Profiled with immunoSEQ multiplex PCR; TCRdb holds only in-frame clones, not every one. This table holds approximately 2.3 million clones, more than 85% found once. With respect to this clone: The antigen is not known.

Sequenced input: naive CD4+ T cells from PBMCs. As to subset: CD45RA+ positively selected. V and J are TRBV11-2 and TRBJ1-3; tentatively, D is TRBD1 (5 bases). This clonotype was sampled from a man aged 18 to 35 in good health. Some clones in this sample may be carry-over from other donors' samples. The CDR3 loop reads CASSHTAGAGNTIYF. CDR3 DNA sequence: TGTGCCAGCAGCCATACGGCGGGGGCTGGAAACACCATATATTTT.